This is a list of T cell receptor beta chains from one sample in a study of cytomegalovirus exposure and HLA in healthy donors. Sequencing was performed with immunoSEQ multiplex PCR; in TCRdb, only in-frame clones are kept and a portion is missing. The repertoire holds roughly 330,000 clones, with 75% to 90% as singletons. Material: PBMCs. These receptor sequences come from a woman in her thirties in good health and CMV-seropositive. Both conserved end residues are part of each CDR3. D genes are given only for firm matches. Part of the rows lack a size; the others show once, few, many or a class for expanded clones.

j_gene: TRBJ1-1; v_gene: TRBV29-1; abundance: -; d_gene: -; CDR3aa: CSATATGTEAFF; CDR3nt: TGCAGCGCAACGGCTACGGGAACTGAAGCTTTCTTT
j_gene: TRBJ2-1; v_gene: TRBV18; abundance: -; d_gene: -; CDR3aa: CASSPRGLSSYNEQFF; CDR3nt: TGTGCCAGCTCACCACGCGGTCTATCCTCCTACAATGAGCAGTTCTTC
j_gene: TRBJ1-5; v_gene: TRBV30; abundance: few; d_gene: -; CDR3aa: CAWSVQLASNQPQHF; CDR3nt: TGTGCCTGGAGTGTACAGTTAGCTAGCAATCAGCCCCAGCATTTT
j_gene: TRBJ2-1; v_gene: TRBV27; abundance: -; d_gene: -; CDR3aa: CASSFWRGYYNEQFF; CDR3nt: TGTGCCAGCAGTTTTTGGAGGGGTTACTACAATGAGCAGTTCTTC
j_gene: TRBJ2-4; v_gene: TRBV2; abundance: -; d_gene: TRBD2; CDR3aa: CASRAAGGQDLAKNIQYF; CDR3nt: TGTGCCAGCAGAGCAGCGGGGGGGCAGGACTTAGCCAAAAACATTCAGTACTTC
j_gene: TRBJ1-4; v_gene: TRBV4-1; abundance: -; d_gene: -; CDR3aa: CASSQELGQRGEKLFF; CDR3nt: TGCGCCAGCAGCCAAGAGTTGGGACAACGGGGTGAAAAACTGTTTTTT
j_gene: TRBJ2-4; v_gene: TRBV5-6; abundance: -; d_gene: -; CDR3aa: CASSLVGGRGIQYF; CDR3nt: TGTGCCAGCAGCCTGGTTGGAGGCAGAGGCATTCAGTACTTC
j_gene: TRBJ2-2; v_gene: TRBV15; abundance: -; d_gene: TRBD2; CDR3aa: CATSRRSGENTGELFF; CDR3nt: TGTGCCACCAGCAGACGGAGCGGGGAGAACACCGGGGAGCTGTTTTTT
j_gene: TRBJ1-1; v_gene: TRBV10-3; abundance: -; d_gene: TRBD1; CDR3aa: CAIRDREAVRAEAFF; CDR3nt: TGTGCCATCAGGGACAGGGAGGCGGTACGGGCTGAAGCTTTCTTT
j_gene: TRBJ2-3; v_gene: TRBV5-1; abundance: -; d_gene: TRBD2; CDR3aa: CASSLGLAGRSRTDTQYF; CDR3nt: TGCGCCAGCAGCTTGGGACTAGCGGGACGTTCACGCACAGATACGCAGTATTTT
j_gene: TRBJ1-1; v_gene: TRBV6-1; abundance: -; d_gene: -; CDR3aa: CAAGHTDRNTEAFF; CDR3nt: TGTGCCGCCGGCCACACAGACAGAAACACTGAAGCTTTCTTT
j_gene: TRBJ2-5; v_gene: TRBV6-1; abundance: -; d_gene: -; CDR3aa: CASSEGYRVVETQYF; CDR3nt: TGTGCCAGCAGTGAGGGTTACAGGGTCGTGGAGACCCAGTACTTC
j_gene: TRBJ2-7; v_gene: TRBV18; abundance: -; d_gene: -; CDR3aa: CASSPRQRNSIVEQYF; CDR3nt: TGTGCCAGCTCACCACGGCAGAGGAATTCCATCGTCGAGCAGTACTTC
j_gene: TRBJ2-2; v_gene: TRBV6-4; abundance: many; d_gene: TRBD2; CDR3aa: CASSESAGDNTGELFF; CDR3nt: TGTGCCAGCAGTGAGTCAGCGGGGGACAACACCGGGGAGCTGTTTTTT
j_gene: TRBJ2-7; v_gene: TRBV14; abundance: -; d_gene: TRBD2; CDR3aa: CASGAGGVYEQYF; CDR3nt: TGTGCCAGCGGGGCGGGAGGGGTGTACGAGCAGTACTTC
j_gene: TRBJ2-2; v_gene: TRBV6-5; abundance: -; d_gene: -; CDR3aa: CASSYNRGASGELFF; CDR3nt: TGTGCCAGCAGTTATAATCGGGGGGCCTCCGGGGAGCTGTTTTTT
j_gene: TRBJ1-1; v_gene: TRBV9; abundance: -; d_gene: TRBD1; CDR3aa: CASSVGVQGAGVAFF; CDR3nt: TGTGCCAGCAGCGTAGGAGTCCAGGGGGCCGGGGTAGCTTTCTTT
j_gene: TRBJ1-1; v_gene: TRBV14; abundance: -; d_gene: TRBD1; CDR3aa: CASSLWDRAKAEAFF; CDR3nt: TGTGCCAGCAGCCTATGGGACAGGGCGAAGGCTGAAGCTTTCTTT
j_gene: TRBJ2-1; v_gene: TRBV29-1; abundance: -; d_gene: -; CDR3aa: CSVEVLVPTNEQFF; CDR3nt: TGCAGCGTTGAAGTGCTAGTTCCGACCAATGAGCAGTTCTTC
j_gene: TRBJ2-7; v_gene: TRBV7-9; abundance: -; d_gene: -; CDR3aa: CASSLGTQLYEQYF; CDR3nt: TGTGCCAGCAGCCTGGGGACACAGCTCTACGAGCAGTACTTC
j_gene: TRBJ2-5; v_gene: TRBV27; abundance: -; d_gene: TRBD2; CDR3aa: CASSLEGLAWETQYF; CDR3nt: TGTGCCAGCAGTTTGGAAGGACTAGCGTGGGAGACCCAGTACTTC
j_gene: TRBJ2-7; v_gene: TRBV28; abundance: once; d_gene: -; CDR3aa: CASSPEQETYEQYF; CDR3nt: TGTGCCAGCAGTCCGGAGCAGGAGACCTACGAGCAGTACTTC
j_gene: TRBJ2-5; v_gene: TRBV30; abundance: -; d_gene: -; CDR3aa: CAWSQGAGVKTQYF; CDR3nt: TGTGCCTGGAGCCAAGGGGCAGGGGTAAAGACCCAGTACTTC
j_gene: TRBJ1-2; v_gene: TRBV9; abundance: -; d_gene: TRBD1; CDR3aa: CASSAPTGEWVGYTF; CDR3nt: TGTGCCAGCAGCGCCCCGACAGGGGAGTGGGTTGGCTACACCTTC
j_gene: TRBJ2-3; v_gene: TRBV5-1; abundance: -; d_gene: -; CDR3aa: CASSLDAPGSDTQYF; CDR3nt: TGCGCCAGCAGCTTGGACGCACCGGGTTCGGATACGCAGTATTTT
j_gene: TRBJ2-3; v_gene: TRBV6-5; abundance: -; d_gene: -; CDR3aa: CASSYSGPRFGTQYF; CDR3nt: TGTGCCAGCAGTTACTCAGGTCCTCGCTTTGGTACGCAGTATTTT
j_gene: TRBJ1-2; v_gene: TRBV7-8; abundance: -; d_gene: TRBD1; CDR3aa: CASSGTGTGNYGYTF; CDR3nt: TGTGCCAGCAGCGGCACCGGGACAGGGAACTATGGCTACACCTTC
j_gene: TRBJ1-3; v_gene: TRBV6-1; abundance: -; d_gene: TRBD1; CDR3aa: CASSGTGVKGNTIYF; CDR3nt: TGTGCCAGCAGTGGGACAGGCGTCAAGGGAAACACCATATATTTT
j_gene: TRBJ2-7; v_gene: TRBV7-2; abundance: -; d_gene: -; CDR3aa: CASSLTPSSEAYF; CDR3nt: TGTGCCAGCAGCTTAACCCCTAGCTCCGAGGCCTACTTC